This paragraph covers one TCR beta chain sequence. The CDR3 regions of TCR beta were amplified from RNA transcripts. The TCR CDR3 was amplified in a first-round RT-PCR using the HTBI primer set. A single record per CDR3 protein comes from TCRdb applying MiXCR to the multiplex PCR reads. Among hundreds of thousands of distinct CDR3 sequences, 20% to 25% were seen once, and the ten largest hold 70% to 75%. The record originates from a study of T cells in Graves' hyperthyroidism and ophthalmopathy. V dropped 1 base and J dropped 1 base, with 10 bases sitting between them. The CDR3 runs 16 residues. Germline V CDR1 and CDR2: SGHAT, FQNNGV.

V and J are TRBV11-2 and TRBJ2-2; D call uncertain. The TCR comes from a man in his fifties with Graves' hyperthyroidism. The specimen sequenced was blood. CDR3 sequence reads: CASSLVSARNTGELFF. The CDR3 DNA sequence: TGTGCCAGCAGCTTAGTGTCAGCGAGGAACACCGGGGAGCTGTTTTTT.